These T cell receptor beta chains were read from a single sample in a study of T cell responses to AZD1222 COVID-19 vaccine. Repertoires were generated with immunoSEQ multiplex PCR, while TCRdb's copy carries only in-frame clones and drops some. The sample lists roughly 90,000 clones, approximately 89% occurring once. Sequencing used peripheral blood, obtained 28 days after the second AZD1222 dose. The receptors derive from an adult who received the AZD1222 COVID-19 vaccine. The CDR3 runs from the conserved cysteine through the conserved F or W. The D gene is left open where the match is weak. Only some rows state a clone size, as once, few, many or a class for expanded clones.

V,J,D,size,DNA,CDR3
TRBV9,TRBJ1-3,.,.,TGTGCCAGCAGCGTAGCTATAGACTCTGGAAACACCATATATTTT,CASSVAIDSGNTIYF
TRBV3-1/TRBV3-2,TRBJ2-7,.,.,TGTGCCAGCAGCCCGACCCAGGTGGTCGAGCAGTACTTC,CASSPTQVVEQYF
TRBV6-5,TRBJ2-1,.,.,TGTGCCAGCAGTTACCGCAGGGACAATGAGCAGTTCTTC,CASSYRRDNEQFF
TRBV25-1,TRBJ1-2,.,once,TGTGCCAGCAGTCTATTAGCAGCTTTCTATGGCTACACCTTC,CASSLLAAFYGYTF
TRBV9,TRBJ2-3,.,.,TGTGCCAGCAGCCAAGGGCCCAGGGCAGATACGCAGTATTTT,CASSQGPRADTQYF
TRBV7-3,TRBJ2-2,TRBD1,.,TGTGCCAGCAGCTTAAACAGGGGGACCACCGGGGAGCTGTTTTTT,CASSLNRGTTGELFF
TRBV5-6,TRBJ2-5,TRBD2,.,TGTGCCAGCAGCTTTCGACTAGCGGGGGAACTGAAAGAGACCCAGTACTTC,CASSFRLAGELKETQYF
TRBV7-9,TRBJ1-4,.,.,TGTGCCAGCAGCTTTTACAGTAGTAATGAAAAACTGTTTTTT,CASSFYSSNEKLFF
TRBV11-2,TRBJ2-5,TRBD1,.,TGTGCCAGCAGCCCGTGGGACAGGGGAACTGAGACCCAGTACTTC,CASSPWDRGTETQYF
TRBV19,TRBJ1-6,TRBD1,.,TGTGCCAGTAGTCCCAGGGGGCCTCACCATAATTCACCCCTCCACTTT,CASSPRGPHHNSPLHF
TRBV28,TRBJ2-5,.,.,TGTGCCAGCAGCCCCGGGGTTCAAGAGACCCAGTACTTC,CASSPGVQETQYF
TRBV6-4,TRBJ2-3,TRBD2,.,TGTGCCAGCAGTGAAGCGGGGGGCACAGATACGCAGTATTTT,CASSEAGGTDTQYF
TRBV14,TRBJ2-3,.,.,TGTGCCAGCAGCCAAAGTCTCCTGGATACGCAGTATTTT,CASSQSLLDTQYF
TRBV4-1,TRBJ2-2,TRBD1,.,TGCGCCAGCAGCCTGACAGGGGGCGGGGAGCTGTTTTTT,CASSLTGGGELFF
TRBV25-1,TRBJ1-1,TRBD1,.,TGTGCCAGCAGTGAATCGTCAGGGGGCACTGAAGCTTTCTTT,CASSESSGGTEAFF
TRBV6-5,TRBJ1-1,.,.,TGTGCCAGCAGCCAAGGCACTGAAGCTTTCTTT,CASSQGTEAFF
TRBV3-1/TRBV3-2,TRBJ1-1,.,few,TGTGCCAGCAGCCAAGCGGGGATGCGGAGCACTGAAGCTTTCTTT,CASSQAGMRSTEAFF
TRBV4-2,TRBJ2-1,TRBD2,.,TGTGCCAGCAGCCAAGTAATGATGACTAGCGGGGACTACAATGAGCAGTTCTTC,CASSQVMMTSGDYNEQFF
TRBV7-2,TRBJ1-5,.,.,TGTGCCAGCAGCTTATATCCCAAGGACAGCAATCAGCCCCAGCATTTT,CASSLYPKDSNQPQHF
TRBV6-5,TRBJ2-2,.,.,TGTGCCAGCACCTACTTAAACACCGGGGAGCTGTTTTTT,CASTYLNTGELFF
TRBV5-5,TRBJ1-2,TRBD1,.,TGTGCCAGCAGCCCACCAGGGGGTCAAAACTATGGCTACACCTTC,CASSPPGGQNYGYTF
TRBV6-1,TRBJ2-7,.,.,TGTGCCAGCAGTGAAGGACACTTGTACGAGCAGTACTTC,CASSEGHLYEQYF
TRBV12-3/TRBV12-4,TRBJ2-7,.,.,TGTGCCAGCAGTTTTGACGGCCACTACGAGCAGTACTTC,CASSFDGHYEQYF
TRBV6-5,TRBJ1-2,.,.,TGTGCCATCAAGGACAGCCTTTCGTCAAACTATGGCTACACCTTC,CAIKDSLSSNYGYTF
TRBV6-1,TRBJ1-3,.,.,TGTGCCAGCAGTGATTCCTGGGGGGTTACTGGAAACACCATATATTTT,CASSDSWGVTGNTIYF
TRBV11-2,TRBJ1-4,.,.,TGTGCCAGCAGCTTAATGACAGCTCCTAATGAAAAACTGTTTTTT,CASSLMTAPNEKLFF
TRBV19,TRBJ2-3,.,.,TGTGCCAGTCAGAGGGTGGGCACAGATACGCAGTATTTT,CASQRVGTDTQYF
TRBV7-9,TRBJ2-1,TRBD1,.,TGTGCCAGTGGACAGGGGAACAATGAGCAGTTCTTC,CASGQGNNEQFF
TRBV12-3/TRBV12-4,TRBJ1-5,TRBD1,.,TGTGCCAGCACAGGGGGCGCATTTCAGCCCCAGCATTTT,CASTGGAFQPQHF
TRBV10-3,TRBJ1-1,.,.,TGTGCCATCAGTGATAAGATTATGAACACTGAAGCTTTCTTT,CAISDKIMNTEAFF
TRBV6-6,TRBJ2-3,TRBD2,.,TGTGCCAGCAGTCCCAATCAGCGGGGGGGACGCACAGATACGCAGTATTTT,CASSPNQRGGRTDTQYF
TRBV9,TRBJ2-1,TRBD1,.,TGTGCCAGCAGCGTCGGGACAGGGTGGCATGAGCAGTTCTTC,CASSVGTGWHEQFF
TRBV20-1,TRBJ2-2,.,.,TGCAGTGCTAGAGAGGGCGGGGAGCTGTTTTTT,CSAREGGELFF
TRBV19,TRBJ1-1,.,.,TGTGCCAGTTCACCGGGCCCAGCCTACGAAGCTTTCTTT,CASSPGPAYEAFF
TRBV6-5,TRBJ2-3,TRBD1,.,TGTGCCAGCAGTTACGGGACAGCCACAGATACGCAGTATTTT,CASSYGTATDTQYF
TRBV9,TRBJ2-5,.,.,TGTGCCAGCAGCGGAGGGGATACAAGAGTGACCCAGTACTTC,CASSGGDTRVTQYF
TRBV5-6,TRBJ2-7,TRBD1,.,TGTGCCAGCACCAGACCCAAGGGACCGGGACAGGGGAACTACGAGCAGTACTTC,CASTRPKGPGQGNYEQYF
TRBV5-1,TRBJ1-6,TRBD1,once,TGCGCCAGCAGCTTAAACCGGGGACAGGGAAATTCACCCCTCCACTTT,CASSLNRGQGNSPLHF
TRBV3-1/TRBV3-2,TRBJ1-5,.,.,TGTGCCAGCAGCCAACTTAATCAGCCCCAGCATTTT,CASSQLNQPQHF
TRBV6-6,TRBJ2-3,.,.,TGTGCCACTGCTCAGACCAGGGCAGATACGCAGTATTTT,CATAQTRADTQYF
TRBV27,TRBJ2-1,.,.,TGTGCCAGCAGTGCGGGCGTCAATGAGCAGTTCTTC,CASSAGVNEQFF
TRBV5-4,TRBJ2-7,.,.,TGTGCCAGCAGCAGGGGTCTTACCGAGCAGTACTTC,CASSRGLTEQYF
TRBV7-2,TRBJ2-7,.,.,TGTGCCAGCAGCACGGGGGCCCTCGAGCAGTACTTC,CASSTGALEQYF
TRBV9,TRBJ1-3,TRBD1,few,TGTGCCAGCAGCGTAGATCCAGGGGGCGGAAACACCATATATTTT,CASSVDPGGGNTIYF
TRBV7-2,TRBJ2-7,TRBD2,.,TGTGCCAGCAGCACTCTGACGGGACTAGCGGGGCTCGAGCAGTACTTC,CASSTLTGLAGLEQYF
TRBV4-3,TRBJ2-7,.,.,TGCGCCAGCAGCCAATCCGACACTATCTACGAGCAGTACTTC,CASSQSDTIYEQYF
TRBV3-1/TRBV3-2,TRBJ1-1,TRBD1,.,TGTGCCAGCAGCCCGGGACAGGGGATGAACACTGAAGCTTTCTTT,CASSPGQGMNTEAFF
TRBV28,TRBJ1-4,.,.,TGTGCCAGCCACGACAGGCCCCTTAATGAAAAACTGTTTTTT,CASHDRPLNEKLFF
TRBV19,TRBJ1-2,.,.,TGTGCCAGTAGTTCCGGGGGTGATGGCTACACCTTC,CASSSGGDGYTF
TRBV12-3/TRBV12-4,TRBJ2-5,.,.,TGTGCCAGCAGTTTACAGTTAGAGACCCAGTACTTC,CASSLQLETQYF
TRBV20-1,TRBJ1-1,TRBD1,.,TGCAGTGCTAGTACGACAGGGCGTGGAGCTTTCTTT,CSASTTGRGAFF
TRBV18,TRBJ2-2,.,.,TGTGCCAGCTCACCGGGGCCAGACACCGGGGAGCTGTTTTTT,CASSPGPDTGELFF
TRBV18,TRBJ2-3,.,.,TGTGCCAGCGCCCGAGGGGCGGCTAGCACAGATACGCAGTATTTT,CASARGAASTDTQYF